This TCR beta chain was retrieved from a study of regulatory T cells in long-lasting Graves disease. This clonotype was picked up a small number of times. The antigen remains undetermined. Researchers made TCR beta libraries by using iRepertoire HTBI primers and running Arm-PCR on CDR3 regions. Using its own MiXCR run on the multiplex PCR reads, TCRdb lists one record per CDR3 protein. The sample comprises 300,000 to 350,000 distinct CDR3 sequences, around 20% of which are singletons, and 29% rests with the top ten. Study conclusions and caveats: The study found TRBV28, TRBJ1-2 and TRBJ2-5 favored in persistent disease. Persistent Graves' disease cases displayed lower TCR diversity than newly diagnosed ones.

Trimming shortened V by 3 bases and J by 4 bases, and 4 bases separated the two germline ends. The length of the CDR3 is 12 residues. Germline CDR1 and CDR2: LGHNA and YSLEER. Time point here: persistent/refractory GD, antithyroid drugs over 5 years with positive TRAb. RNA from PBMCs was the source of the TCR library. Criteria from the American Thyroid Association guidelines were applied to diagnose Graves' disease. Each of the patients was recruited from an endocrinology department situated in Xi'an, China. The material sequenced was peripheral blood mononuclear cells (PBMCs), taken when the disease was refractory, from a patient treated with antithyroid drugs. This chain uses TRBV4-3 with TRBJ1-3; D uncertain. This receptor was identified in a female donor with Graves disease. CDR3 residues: CASSQQGNTIYF. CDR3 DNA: TGCGCCAGCAGCCAGCAGGGAAACACCATATATTTT.